Detailed here is one T cell receptor (beta chain). The data stem from a study of early T cells in non-severe SARS-CoV-2 infection. MiXCR, applied by TCRdb to the 5' RACE reads, yields one record per CDR3 protein. The table has 80,000 to 95,000 distinct CDR3 sequences, 16% seen once. The sample in question was whole blood, obtained at baseline. The receptor comes from an adult who was a healthcare worker with PCR-confirmed SARS-CoV-2 infection or an uninfected control (not recorded which).

CDR3 amino acids: CASSLAGSRAEQYF. CDR3 nucleotide sequence: TGTGCCAGCAGTTTAGCCGGGAGTCGGGCCGAGCAGTACTTC. The chain has TRBV27 and TRBJ2-7; weak D call: TRBD2 (6 bases). This CDR3 has 14 amino acids. The V gene's germline CDR1 is MNHEY and CDR2 SMNVEV (reference sequence). Trimming pared 2 bases from V and 6 bases from J, leaving 14 bases between.